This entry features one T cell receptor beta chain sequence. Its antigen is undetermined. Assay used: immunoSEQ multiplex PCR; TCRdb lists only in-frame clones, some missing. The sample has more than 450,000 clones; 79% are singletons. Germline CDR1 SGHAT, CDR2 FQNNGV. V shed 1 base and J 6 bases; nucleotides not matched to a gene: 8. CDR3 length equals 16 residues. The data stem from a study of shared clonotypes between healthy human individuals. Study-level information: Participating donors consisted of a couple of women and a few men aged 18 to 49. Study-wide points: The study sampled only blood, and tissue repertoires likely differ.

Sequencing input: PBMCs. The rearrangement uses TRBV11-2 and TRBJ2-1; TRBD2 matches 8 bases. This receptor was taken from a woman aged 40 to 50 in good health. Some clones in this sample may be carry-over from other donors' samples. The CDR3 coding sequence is TGTGCCAGCAGCTTAGTGTGGCGGGAGGATCTCAATGAGCAGTTCTTC. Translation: CASSLVWREDLNEQFF.